The rows below give T cell receptor beta chains drawn from one sample of a study of blood T cell repertoires in COVID-19. Profiled with immunoSEQ multiplex PCR; TCRdb holds only in-frame clones, not every one. The profile shows over 200,000 clones, 87% of them singletons. Sequenced: PBMCs or T cells enriched from blood (not recorded which). The receptors derive from a man aged 18 to 30 with acute COVID-19. Both conserved end residues are part of each CDR3. A D gene is named only where the DNA matches it firmly. Size values are once, few and many counts, or a class for expanded clones, and some rows have none.

V	size	D	J	CDR3	DNA
TRBV30	once	TRBD1	TRBJ1-6	CAWTRTGLSPLHF	TGTGCCTGGACCAGGACAGGGTTATCACCCCTCCACTTT
TRBV11-2	few	.	TRBJ1-1	CASSPQDSYMNTEAFF	TGTGCCAGCAGCCCACAGGACAGCTATATGAACACTGAAGCTTTCTTT
TRBV19	.	TRBD2	TRBJ2-2	CASMGGQGVSALAVSNTGELFF	TGTGCCAGTATGGGAGGGCAGGGAGTTTCCGCACTAGCGGTATCGAACACCGGGGAGCTGTTTTTT
TRBV2	.	TRBD1	TRBJ1-4	CASINRGSAEKLFF	TGTGCCAGCATTAACAGGGGATCGGCGGAAAAACTGTTTTTT
TRBV27	.	.	TRBJ2-7	CASCSRGVHEQYF	TGTGCCAGCTGCTCCAGGGGAGTCCACGAGCAGTACTTC
TRBV28	.	.	TRBJ1-1	CASRDTGSAEAFF	TGTGCCAGCAGGGACACAGGGAGTGCTGAAGCTTTCTTT
TRBV2	once	.	TRBJ1-3	CASTQQSSGNTIYF	TGTGCCAGCACCCAACAGAGCTCTGGAAACACCATATATTTT
TRBV2	.	.	TRBJ2-3	CASSEALHRDTQYF	TGTGCCAGCAGTGAAGCGCTTCACAGGGATACGCAGTATTTT
TRBV3-1/TRBV3-2	.	.	TRBJ2-1	CASSQDPRDEQFF	TGTGCCAGCAGCCAAGATCCGCGGGATGAGCAGTTCTTC
TRBV7-9	.	.	TRBJ1-4	CASSLMAGSNEKLFF	TGTGCCAGCAGCTTAATGGCAGGGTCTAATGAAAAACTGTTTTTT
TRBV19	.	TRBD1	TRBJ1-2	CASSSSGGTNYGYTF	TGTGCCAGTAGTTCCTCAGGGGGGACTAACTATGGCTACACCTTC
TRBV6-4	.	.	TRBJ2-2	CASSVVGDGGELFF	TGTGCCAGCAGTGTCGTGGGAGATGGCGGGGAGCTGTTTTTT
TRBV4-1	.	.	TRBJ1-1	CASSQVRTTRTEAFF	TGCGCCAGCAGCCAGGTTCGGACAACCCGCACTGAAGCTTTCTTT
TRBV21-1	.	.	TRBJ2-7	CASSKVFQVPTGTYEQYF	TGTGCCAGCAGCAAAGTTTTCCAGGTCCCCACGGGAACCTACGAGCAGTACTTC
TRBV4-1	.	TRBD2	TRBJ2-1	CASSHTRAGGISWNEQFF	TGCGCCAGCAGCCATACTCGAGCGGGAGGGATTTCTTGGAATGAGCAGTTCTTC
TRBV5-1	.	TRBD2	TRBJ2-3	CASSLAGDIDTQYF	TGCGCCAGCAGCTTAGCGGGGGATATAGATACGCAGTATTTT
TRBV19	.	.	TRBJ1-4	CASSILRGSGEKLFF	TGTGCCAGTAGTATTTTGCGGGGCTCTGGGGAAAAACTGTTTTTT
TRBV5-1	.	.	TRBJ2-3	CASSLDGLRDTDTQYF	TGCGCCAGCAGCTTGGACGGTTTGCGAGATACAGATACGCAGTATTTT
TRBV4-1	once	TRBD1	TRBJ2-3	CASSQVRTGRWDTQYF	TGCGCCAGCAGCCAAGTCCGGACAGGGAGGTGGGATACGCAGTATTTT
TRBV3-1/TRBV3-2	.	TRBD1	TRBJ2-7	CASSPYGTEYEQYF	TGTGCCAGCAGCCCCTACGGGACAGAATACGAGCAGTACTTC
TRBV9	.	TRBD2	TRBJ2-3	CASSSGLAGVADTQYF	TGTGCCAGCAGCTCGGGACTAGCGGGAGTTGCAGATACGCAGTATTTT
TRBV5-1	.	.	TRBJ1-3	CASSNGLEPGNTIYF	TGCGCCAGCAGCAACGGACTTGAGCCTGGAAACACCATATATTTT
TRBV9	.	.	TRBJ2-1	CASSVSGQSNEQFF	TGTGCCAGCAGCGTTAGCGGCCAATCCAATGAGCAGTTCTTC
TRBV4-1	.	.	TRBJ1-2	CASSQDRAWVSLRGGYGYTF	TGCGCCAGCAGCCAAGATCGAGCGTGGGTCAGCCTACGGGGGGGCTATGGCTACACCTTC
TRBV27	.	TRBD1	TRBJ1-2	CASSPGTGRENNYGYTF	TGTGCCAGCAGTCCAGGGACAGGGAGGGAAAATAACTATGGCTACACCTTC
TRBV28	.	TRBD1	TRBJ1-2	CASSSGTGGFLDGYTF	TGTGCCAGCAGTTCCGGGACAGGGGGCTTTTTAGATGGCTACACCTTC
TRBV19	.	TRBD1	TRBJ1-5	CASNGPGQINQPQHF	TGTGCCAGTAATGGTCCGGGACAGATTAATCAGCCCCAGCATTTT
TRBV9	.	TRBD2	TRBJ2-3	CASSVGLAGTDTQYF	TGTGCCAGCAGCGTAGGGCTAGCGGGGACAGATACGCAGTATTTT
TRBV27	.	.	TRBJ1-2	CASSLAGHSSGGYTF	TGTGCCAGCAGTTTGGCCGGACACTCCTCGGGTGGCTACACCTTC
TRBV28	.	.	TRBJ2-7	CASSLVRAGYEQYF	TGTGCCAGCAGTTTAGTCAGGGCTGGGTACGAGCAGTACTTC
TRBV5-1	.	TRBD1	TRBJ1-2	CASSSDEAGGDFVFGRDYGYTF	TGCGCCAGCAGCTCGGATGAGGCAGGGGGCGATTTCGTGTTTGGGCGTGACTATGGCTACACCTTC
TRBV4-3	.	.	TRBJ1-4	CASSSGGREKLFF	TGCGCCAGCAGCTCGGGGGGGCGTGAAAAACTGTTTTTT
TRBV7-8	.	TRBD2	TRBJ2-7	CASSLVGTSATYEQYF	TGTGCCAGCAGCTTAGTTGGGACTAGCGCAACCTACGAGCAGTACTTC
TRBV9	.	TRBD1	TRBJ2-7	CASSPWDSTYEQYF	TGTGCCAGCAGCCCCTGGGACAGCACCTACGAGCAGTACTTC
TRBV4-3	few	.	TRBJ2-1	CASSQAGVSNEQFF	TGCGCCAGCAGCCAAGCGGGAGTAAGCAATGAGCAGTTCTTC
TRBV27	.	TRBD1	TRBJ1-1	CASRLGFGTGNTEAFF	TGTGCCAGCAGACTTGGTTTTGGGACAGGGAACACTGAAGCTTTCTTT
TRBV2	.	TRBD2	TRBJ2-1	CASSEGGRAYNEQFF	TGTGCCAGCAGTGAAGGAGGGAGGGCCTACAATGAGCAGTTCTTC
TRBV21-1	.	.	TRBJ2-7	CASSKMDAGTSGRHEQYF	TGTGCCAGCAGCAAAATGGATGCGGGGACTAGCGGGAGGCACGAGCAGTACTTC
TRBV9	.	TRBD2	TRBJ2-1	CASSPGGNEQFF	TGTGCCAGCAGTCCGGGGGGGAATGAGCAGTTCTTC
TRBV30	.	.	TRBJ1-1	CAWHYSRTEAFF	TGTGCCTGGCACTACTCGAGGACTGAAGCTTTCTTT
TRBV24-1	.	.	TRBJ2-7	CATSPRGSYEQYF	TGTGCCACCAGTCCCCGCGGATCCTACGAGCAGTACTTC